The source of this T cell receptor beta chain is a study of blood T cell repertoires in COVID-19 (dated by TCRdb to the early 2020s). For the wider study: The collaborator samples originated in the United States, Italy and Spain and spanned the acute and convalescent phases of COVID-19. The material from the prospective study consisted of cDNA or gDNA derived from T cells, B-cell-depleted T cells, or PBMCs. The dataset comprised deeply sampled blood TCRbeta repertoires from subjects exposed to, actively infected with, or recovered from COVID-19. The repertoires were made available in a free public database intended to serve as a resource for research on the immune response to SARS-CoV-2. Samples came from the ongoing ImmuneRACE study (first 160 participants) plus 1,254 subjects from 6 global collaborators. Sample metadata almost always included a de-identified subject ID, COVID-19 status, age in years and sex. Where available, HLA class I and class II types were obtained from metadata supplied by the sample provider rather than from assay-based typing. Study-wide conclusions, independent of this receptor: How much clinical and demographic metadata was included differed by source and by participant, and the metadata was provided uncurated.

TCRbeta CDR3 regions were amplified from genomic DNA by means of the immunoSEQ Assay, a bias-controlled multiplex PCR. Under the source paper's analysis protocol: The number of nucleated cells in each sample was estimated from the amplification of reference gene primers within the assay. To quantify the absolute abundance of each unique TCRbeta CDR3 rearrangement, sequence reads were collapsed and filtered. Productive Simpson clonality was computed per sample as the square root of Simpson's diversity index over productive rearrangements. The immuneACCESS repertoire file appears here via TCRdb, limited to in-frame rearrangements. These files lack a portion of the clones; in checked studies, under half of the deficit traces to unresolved V genes, and the cause of the others is not known. Clonal size and the V and J genes are those of that table, whereas D and trimming came from the DNA. The sample table shows fewer than 250,000 clones, and approximately 80% are seen once. The top ten hold around 12% of the sample.

Collaborating institutions collected whole blood in K2EDTA tubes following their own protocols. For TCRbeta analysis, collaborators shipped samples in one of three forms: frozen whole blood, isolated PBMCs, or DNA extracted from either of those sample types. Note on this clone: Its antigen is currently not known. No qualities accompany the bases; no much larger clone lies one base away.

The material sequenced was peripheral blood. The TCR comes from a woman aged 45-65 years with acute or convalescent COVID-19.

The DNA sequence follows: TGTGCCAGCAGTCTGGGACAGGGGGCCGGCACCTTC. This encodes CASSLGQGAGTF. Recombination connected TRBV12-3 or TRBV12-4 to TRBJ1-2, with 12 bases aligning to TRBD1. From V the trimming removes 5 bases and from J it removes 13 bases, while the gene matches leave 5 bases of the junction unaccounted for. The CDR3 runs 12 residues from the cysteine to the phenylalanine. The sequence is cut down to CDR3 DNA, 36 bases in frame from base 1.